The present entry profiles one TCR beta chain with its context. Clones were read by immunoSEQ multiplex PCR, and TCRdb kept only the in-frame ones, dropping some. The sample gives around 130,000 clones, approximately 94% of which show up once; 3.6% is in the top ten. This entry is derived from a study of control samples from healthy donors and cancer patients. The receptor was isolated from a man under 40 in good health. Source material: blood.

In DNA, the CDR3 is TGTGCCAGCAGTCCTGGGCCTTCTGGCTACACCTTC. Protein: CASSPGPSGYTF. The chain is built from TRBV5-6 and TRBJ1-2; D uncertain. This CDR3 is built from 12 residues. V was cut by 5 bases and J by 7 bases, with 12 bases left in between. CDR1 is SGHDT, CDR2 YYEEEE, per germline.